This TCR beta chain originates from a study of tumor-infiltrating lymphocytes in primary liver carcinoma. Background on the study: These were node-negative, non-metastatic T1-T3 tumors of about 4.2 to 11 cm. The yield of productive TCRbeta reads per sample was roughly 3.65 to 8 million and was similar across tissue types. Study results and caveats: With p = 0.039, the top-250-clone fraction in tumors significantly exceeded that in blood.

A primer in the constant region served to generate TCR beta cDNA from roughly 550 ng of total RNA. Employing slightly modified ARM-PCR, three nested multiplex PCR rounds were run, and these gave rise to the TCR beta libraries. TRBV1-TRBV30 forward primers and a C-beta reverse primer were used in the first two PCR rounds, which each ran for ten to eleven cycles. TCRdb reprocessed the multiplex PCR reads via MiXCR and lists one record per CDR3 protein. The table has tens of thousands of distinct CDR3 sequences, about 75% seen once; the top ten hold 38%. Extraction of RNA together with DNA used about 17-31 mg of unsorted bulk tissue. Details on this clonotype: The target antigen is unknown. At one end, the junction sequence differs from germline, possibly due to a read error.

The CDR3 has 14 residues. CDR1 ENHRY and CDR2 SYGVKD come from the germline V gene. The sequenced sample consisted of tumor-adjacent normal liver tissue. This clonotype was obtained from a woman in her twenties or thirties with primary liver carcinoma and hepatitis B virus infection. The chain links TRBV10-3 to TRBJ2-7, with D maybe TRBD1 (6 bases). Written as DNA, the CDR3 is TGTGCCATCAGTGAAACTGGGGGCATTGACGACCAGTACTTC. Translating it yields CAISETGGIDDQYF.